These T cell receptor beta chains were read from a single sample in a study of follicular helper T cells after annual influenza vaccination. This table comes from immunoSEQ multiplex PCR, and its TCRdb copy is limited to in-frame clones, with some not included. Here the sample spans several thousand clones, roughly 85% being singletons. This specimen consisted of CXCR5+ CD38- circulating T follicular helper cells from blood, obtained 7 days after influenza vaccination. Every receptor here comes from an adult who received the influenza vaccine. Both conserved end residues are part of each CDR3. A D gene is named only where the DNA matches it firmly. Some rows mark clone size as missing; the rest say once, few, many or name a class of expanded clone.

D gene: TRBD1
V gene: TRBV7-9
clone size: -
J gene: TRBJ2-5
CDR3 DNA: TGTGCCAGCAGCTTAGCCCCGGGACAGGGGCAAGAGACCCAGTACTTC
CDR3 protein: CASSLAPGQGQETQYF

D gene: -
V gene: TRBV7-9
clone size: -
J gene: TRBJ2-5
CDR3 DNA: TGTGCCAGCAACTTGGGGGGGCCGGGTGAGACCCAGTACTTC
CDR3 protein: CASNLGGPGETQYF

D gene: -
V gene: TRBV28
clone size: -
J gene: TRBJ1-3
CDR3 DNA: TGTGCCAGCAGTTGGGCCGCTGTAAGCTCTGGAAACACCATATATTTT
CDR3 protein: CASSWAAVSSGNTIYF

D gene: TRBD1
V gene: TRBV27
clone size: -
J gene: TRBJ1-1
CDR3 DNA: TGTGCCAGCAGGTCCTCCAGGGGGGCGAACACTGAAGCTTTCTTT
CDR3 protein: CASRSSRGANTEAFF

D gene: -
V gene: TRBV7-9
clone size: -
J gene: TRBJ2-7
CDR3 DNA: TGTGCCAGCAGCTTACTGGGGGGCGCCGGGTACGAGCAGTACTTC
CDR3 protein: CASSLLGGAGYEQYF

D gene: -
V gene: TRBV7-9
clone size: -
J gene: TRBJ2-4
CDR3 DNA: TGTGCCAGCAGCTCTGACCTGGCACGCGCCAAAAACATTCAGTACTTC
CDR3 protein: CASSSDLARAKNIQYF

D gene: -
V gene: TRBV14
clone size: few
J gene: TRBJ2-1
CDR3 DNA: TGTGCCAGCAGCCAAGGGACAGACAATGAGCAGTTCTTC
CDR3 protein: CASSQGTDNEQFF

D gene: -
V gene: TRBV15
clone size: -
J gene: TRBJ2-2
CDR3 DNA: TGTGCCACCAGCAATCCCACCAACACCGGGGAGCTGTTTTTT
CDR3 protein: CATSNPTNTGELFF

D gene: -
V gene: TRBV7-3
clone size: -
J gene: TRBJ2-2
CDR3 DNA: TGTGCCAGCAGCTTACAACTCGGGGAGCTGTTTTTT
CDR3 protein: CASSLQLGELFF

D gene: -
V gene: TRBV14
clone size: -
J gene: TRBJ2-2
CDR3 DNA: TGTGCCAGCAGCCAAGTTGTGGTTTTGGGTCCCGGGGAGCTGTTTTTT
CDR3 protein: CASSQVVVLGPGELFF

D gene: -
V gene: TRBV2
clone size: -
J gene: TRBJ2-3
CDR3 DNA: TGTGCCAGTAACCAAGTAGGGCCCCGAGGGTATTTT
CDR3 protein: CASNQVGPRGYF

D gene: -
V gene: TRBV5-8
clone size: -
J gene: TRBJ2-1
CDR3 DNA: TGTGCCAGCAGCCCATTCGGAAATGAGCAGTTCTTC
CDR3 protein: CASSPFGNEQFF

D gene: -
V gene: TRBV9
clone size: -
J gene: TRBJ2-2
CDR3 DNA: TGTGCCAGCAGCGTCGGACCCGAAGGGGCCGGGGAGCTGTTTTTT
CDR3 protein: CASSVGPEGAGELFF

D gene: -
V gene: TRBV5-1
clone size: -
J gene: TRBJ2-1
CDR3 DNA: TGCGCCAGCAGCTTGGGTGTGGGCAATGAGCAGTTCTTC
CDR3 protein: CASSLGVGNEQFF

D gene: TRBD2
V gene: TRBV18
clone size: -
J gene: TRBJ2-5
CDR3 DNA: TGTGCCAGCTCACCAAAGGGGACTAGCGGGGGGCCGACTCAAGAGACCCAGTACTTC
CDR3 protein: CASSPKGTSGGPTQETQYF

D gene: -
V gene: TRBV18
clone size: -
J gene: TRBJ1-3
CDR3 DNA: TGTGCCAGCTCCCCAGACACCCTCTCTGGAAACACCATATATTTT
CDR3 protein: CASSPDTLSGNTIYF

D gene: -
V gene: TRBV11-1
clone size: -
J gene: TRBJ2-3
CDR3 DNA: TGTGCCAGCAGCTTAGATCCCGAGCGTACGCAGTATTTT
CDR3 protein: CASSLDPERTQYF

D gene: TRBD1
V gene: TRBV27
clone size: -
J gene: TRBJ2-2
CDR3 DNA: TGTGCCAGCAGTCCACCGGGACAGGGATTCGTCGGGGAGCTGTTTTTT
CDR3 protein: CASSPPGQGFVGELFF

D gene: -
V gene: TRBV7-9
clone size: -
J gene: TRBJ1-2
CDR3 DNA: TGTGCCAGCAGCTACGGACAGAACTATGGCTACACCTTC
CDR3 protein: CASSYGQNYGYTF

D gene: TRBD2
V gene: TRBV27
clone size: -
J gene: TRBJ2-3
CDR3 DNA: TGTGCCAGCAGTTCCCCTAGCGGACGTGATACGCAGTATTTT
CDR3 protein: CASSSPSGRDTQYF

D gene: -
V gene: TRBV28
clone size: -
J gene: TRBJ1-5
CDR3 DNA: TGTGCCAGCAGTCTCATCCGGGATGGCTTTTGGGGCAATCAGCCCCAGCATTTT
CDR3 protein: CASSLIRDGFWGNQPQHF

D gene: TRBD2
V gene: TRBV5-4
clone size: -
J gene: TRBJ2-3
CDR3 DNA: TGTGCCAGCAGGACCGGGACTAGCGGGGGTATAGGCACAGATACGCAGTATTTT
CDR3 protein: CASRTGTSGGIGTDTQYF

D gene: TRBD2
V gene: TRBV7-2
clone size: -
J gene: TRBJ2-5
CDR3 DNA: TGTGCCAGCAGCTTTCAGCGGGGGGGCGAGGGGACCCAGTACTTC
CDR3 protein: CASSFQRGGEGTQYF

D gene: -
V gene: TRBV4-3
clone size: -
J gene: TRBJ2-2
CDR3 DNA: TGCGCCAGCAGCCAAGATGGGCAGTACACCGGGGAGCTGTTTTTT
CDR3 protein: CASSQDGQYTGELFF

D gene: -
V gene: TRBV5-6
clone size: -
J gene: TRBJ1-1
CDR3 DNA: TGTGCCAGCAGCTTGGTACACAGCAACACTGAAGCTTTCTTT
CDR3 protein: CASSLVHSNTEAFF

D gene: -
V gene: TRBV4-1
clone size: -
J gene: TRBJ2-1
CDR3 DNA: TGCGCCAGCAGCCAACGACAGACCAAGGTAAATGAGCAGTTCTTC
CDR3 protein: CASSQRQTKVNEQFF

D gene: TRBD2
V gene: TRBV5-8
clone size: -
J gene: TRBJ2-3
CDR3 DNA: TGTGCCAGCAGCTTTGTGCGGGGGGGCACAGATACGCAGTATTTT
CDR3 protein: CASSFVRGGTDTQYF

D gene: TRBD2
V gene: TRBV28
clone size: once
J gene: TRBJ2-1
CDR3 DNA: TGTGCCAGCAGAACTAGCGCTGGTGAGCAGTTCTTC
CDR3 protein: CASRTSAGEQFF

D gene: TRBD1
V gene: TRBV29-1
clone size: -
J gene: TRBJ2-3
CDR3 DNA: TGCAGCGTTGGCAGGGACAGATCTGTTACAGATACGCAGTATTTT
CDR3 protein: CSVGRDRSVTDTQYF

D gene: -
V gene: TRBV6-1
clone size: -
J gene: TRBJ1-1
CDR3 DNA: TGTGCCAGCAGTTGGGGGTCGGACACTGAAGCTTTCTTT
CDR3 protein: CASSWGSDTEAFF

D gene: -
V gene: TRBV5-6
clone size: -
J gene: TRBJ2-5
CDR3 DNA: TGTGCCAGCAGCTTCAGCTTAGGCGTTCAAGAGACCCAGTACTTC
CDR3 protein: CASSFSLGVQETQYF

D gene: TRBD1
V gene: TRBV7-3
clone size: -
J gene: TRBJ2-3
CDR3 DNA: TGTGCCAGCAGCTTAGAGTCCGGGACAGTTTATTTT
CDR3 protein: CASSLESGTVYF

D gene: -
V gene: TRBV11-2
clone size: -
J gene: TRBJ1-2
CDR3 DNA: TGTGCCAGCAGCCGACAGGACTATGGCTACACCTTC
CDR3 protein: CASSRQDYGYTF

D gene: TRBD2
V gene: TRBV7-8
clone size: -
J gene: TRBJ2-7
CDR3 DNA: TGTGCCAGCAGCCCCCCGGGACTAGCGGGGGGCAGCTCCTACGAGCAGTACTTC
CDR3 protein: CASSPPGLAGGSSYEQYF

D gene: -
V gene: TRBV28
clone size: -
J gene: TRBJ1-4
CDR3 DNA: TGTGCCAGCAGTACCCGCCTCCGGGTACGGGAGGAAAAACTGTTTTTT
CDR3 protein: CASSTRLRVREEKLFF

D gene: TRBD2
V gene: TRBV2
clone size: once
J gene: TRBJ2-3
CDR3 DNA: TGTGCCAGCAGTGAAGCAGGGCGGGGGACAGATACGCAGTATTTT
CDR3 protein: CASSEAGRGTDTQYF

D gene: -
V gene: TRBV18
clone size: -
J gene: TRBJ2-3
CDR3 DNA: TGTGCCAGCTCACCACCGATGACGGGGGCAGATACGCAGTATTTT
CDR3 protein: CASSPPMTGADTQYF

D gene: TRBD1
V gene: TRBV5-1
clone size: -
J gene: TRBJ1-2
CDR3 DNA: TGCGCCAGCAGTCCACAGGGGGCTGGTGGCTACACCTTC
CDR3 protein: CASSPQGAGGYTF

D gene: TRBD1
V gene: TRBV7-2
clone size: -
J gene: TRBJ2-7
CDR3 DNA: TGTGCCAGCAGCCCACAGGGGTTATCTTGGAACGAGCAGTACTTC
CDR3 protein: CASSPQGLSWNEQYF

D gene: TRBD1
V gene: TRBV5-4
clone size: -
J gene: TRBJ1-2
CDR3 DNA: TGTGCCAGCAGCCTGGACAGGAGTTTAGGCTACACCTTC
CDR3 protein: CASSLDRSLGYTF

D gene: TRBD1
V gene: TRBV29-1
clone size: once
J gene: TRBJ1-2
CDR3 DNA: TGCAGCGCTCGGGACAGGGGGCACGGCTACACCTTC
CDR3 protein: CSARDRGHGYTF

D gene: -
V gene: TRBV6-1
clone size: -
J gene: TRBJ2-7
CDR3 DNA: TGTGCCAGCAGTGAACACGGGAGACGGGGTGGAAACGAGCAGTACTTC
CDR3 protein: CASSEHGRRGGNEQYF

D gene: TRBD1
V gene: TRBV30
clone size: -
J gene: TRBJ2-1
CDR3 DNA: TGTGCTCGTGGTGGGGGACAGGGGTGGAATGAGCAGTTCTTC
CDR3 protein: CARGGGQGWNEQFF

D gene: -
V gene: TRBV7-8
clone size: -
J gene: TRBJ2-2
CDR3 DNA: TGTGCCAGCAGCTTAAGCGGGACAACTTCTACCGGGGAGCTGTTTTTT
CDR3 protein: CASSLSGTTSTGELFF

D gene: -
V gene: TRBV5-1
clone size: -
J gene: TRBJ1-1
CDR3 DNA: TGCGCCAGCAGCTCTAGATCAGGGGCCAACACTGAAGCTTTCTTT
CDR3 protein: CASSSRSGANTEAFF

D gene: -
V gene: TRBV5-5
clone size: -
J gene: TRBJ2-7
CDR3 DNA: TGTGCCAGCAGCTCCCCCGGCGGGGAGAGGGTCTCCTACGAGCAGTACTTC
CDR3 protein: CASSSPGGERVSYEQYF

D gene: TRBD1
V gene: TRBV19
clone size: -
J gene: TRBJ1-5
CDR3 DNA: TGTGCCAGTAGAGAGGGACAGGGGAGGATGCAGCCCCAGCATTTT
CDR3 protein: CASREGQGRMQPQHF